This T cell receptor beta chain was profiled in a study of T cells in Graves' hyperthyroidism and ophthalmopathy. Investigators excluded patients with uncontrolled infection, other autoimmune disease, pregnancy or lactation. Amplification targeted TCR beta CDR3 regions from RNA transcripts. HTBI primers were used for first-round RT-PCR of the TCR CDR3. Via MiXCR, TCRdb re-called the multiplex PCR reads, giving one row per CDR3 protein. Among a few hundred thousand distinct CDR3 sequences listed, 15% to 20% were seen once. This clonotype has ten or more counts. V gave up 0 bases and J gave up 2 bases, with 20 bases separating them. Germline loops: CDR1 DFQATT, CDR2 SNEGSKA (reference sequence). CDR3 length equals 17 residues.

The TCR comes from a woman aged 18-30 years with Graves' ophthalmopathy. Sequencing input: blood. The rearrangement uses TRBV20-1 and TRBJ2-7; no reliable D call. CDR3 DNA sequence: TGCAGTGCTAGAGATTTTGACGGCATAAAGGAACCCTACGAGCAGTACTTC. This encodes CSARDFDGIKEPYEQYF.